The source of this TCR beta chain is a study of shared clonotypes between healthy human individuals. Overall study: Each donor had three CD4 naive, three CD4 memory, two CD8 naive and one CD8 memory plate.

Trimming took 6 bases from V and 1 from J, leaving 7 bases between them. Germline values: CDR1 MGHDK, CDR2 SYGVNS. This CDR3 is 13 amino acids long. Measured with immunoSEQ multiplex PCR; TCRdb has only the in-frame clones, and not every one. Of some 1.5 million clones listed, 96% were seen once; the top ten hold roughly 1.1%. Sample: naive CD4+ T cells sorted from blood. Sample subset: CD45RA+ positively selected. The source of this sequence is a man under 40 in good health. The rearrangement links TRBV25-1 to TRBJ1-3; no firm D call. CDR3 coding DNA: TGTGCCAGCAGCTTGGTGTCTGGAAACACCATATATTTT. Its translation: CASSLVSGNTIYF.